The rows below give T cell receptor beta chains drawn from one sample of a study of blood T cell repertoires in COVID-19. Libraries were prepared by immunoSEQ multiplex PCR; TCRdb keeps only in-frame clonotypes and omits some of them. The table includes around 200,000 clones, 85% to 90% detected once. Sequencing was carried out using peripheral blood. The receptors stem from a woman between 18 and 30 years old who had recovered from COVID-19. CDR3s include the opening cysteine and the closing phenylalanine or tryptophan. Fields, in order: CDR3 length, V gene, CDR3 protein.

15 | TRBV7-8 | CASSEDGLSNQPQHF
14 | TRBV5-1 | CASSSYRGSYEQYF
12 | TRBV19 | CASSDGTVEAFF
18 | TRBV5-1 | CASSLEGVRHRRHYGYTF
16 | TRBV2 | CASSVYGGPSTDTQYF
12 | TRBV5-6 | CASSPQGSEAFF
15 | TRBV18 | CASSPRTDMNTEAFF
14 | TRBV7-2 | CASSLLASAGELFF
13 | TRBV7-6 | CATRRASNEKLFF
16 | TRBV6-6 | CASSYSIGILKYEQYF